These 32 T cell receptor beta chains came from one sample sequenced in a study of vaccination effects on CD4 cells after COVID-19. Following an approximately 10-day culture, CD4+ T cells were purified. The table came from immunoSEQ multiplex PCR; TCRdb's copy has only in-frame clones and leaves some out. This table has tens of thousands of clones, roughly 73% appearing once. No antigen has been identified for these receptors. The specimen comprised CD4+ T cells from PBMCs cultured without peptide, sampled before COVID-19 vaccination. Every receptor here comes from a human donor who received a COVID-19 vaccine.

This clone was counted a single time. The V call is TRBV11-2, the J call TRBJ1-2; D not resolved. The CDR3 covers 14 residues. In germline, CDR1 is SGHAT, CDR2 FQNNGV. V was clipped by 7 bases and J by 1 base, with 13 bases between them. CDR3 sequence (DNA): TGTGCCAGCAACGACCGGCGGGTTAACTATGGCTACACCTTC. Amino acids: CASNDRRVNYGYTF.

This chain links TRBV9 with TRBJ1-1; D is possibly TRBD1 (6 bases). Germline V gene sequence: CDR1 SGDLS, CDR2 YYNGEE. The CDR3 is 14 amino acids. V was trimmed by 0 bases and J by 4 bases, leaving 10 bases between them. The CDR3 coding sequence is TGTGCCAGCAGCGTAGGAGGGGGGAGCACTGAAGCTTTCTTT. Residues: CASSVGGGSTEAFF.

V and J are TRBV5-1 and TRBJ2-2, with D perhaps TRBD1 (6 bases). V lost 0 bases to trimming and J lost 5 bases, with 8 bases between them. Germline loops: CDR1 SGHRS, CDR2 YFSETQ. The CDR3 sequence is 14 residues long. In DNA form, the CDR3 reads TGCGCCAGCAGCTTGGGCAGGGGAACCGGGGAGCTGTTTTTT. This encodes CASSLGRGTGELFF.

The rearrangement joins TRBV12-5 to TRBJ2-7; 7 positions match TRBD1. The CDR3 loop spans 16 amino acids. Germline loops: CDR1 LGHNT, CDR2 FRNRAP. The J segment lost 7 bases and the V segment lost 0 bases, leaving 12 bases of the junction unmatched. The CDR3 DNA follows: TGTGCTAGTGGTTTGGTACTCTCAGGGGACAGCTTTGAGCAGTACTTC. Encoded protein: CASGLVLSGDSFEQYF. Using reference TRBV12-5 and TRBJ2-7 for the parts outside the CDR3, the full variable domain is DARVTQTPRHKVTEMGQEVTMRCQPILGHNTVFWYRQTMMQGLELLAYFRNRAPLDDSGMPKDRFSAEMPDATLATLKIQPSEPRDSAVYFCASGLVLSGDSFEQYFGPGTRLTVT.

This clone has just a few counts. The chain links TRBV24-1 to TRBJ1-2, with a weak D call TRBD1 (5 bases). Germline CDR1 reads KGHDR; CDR2 reads SFDVKD. The V gene lost 4 bases and the J gene lost 4 bases, with 15 bases spanning the gap. The CDR3 runs to 15 residues. As DNA, the CDR3 is TGTGCCACCAGTGACCCCAGTCGACAGCCCTATGGCTACACCTTC. Amino acid sequence: CATSDPSRQPYGYTF.

The chain is built from TRBV6-2 or TRBV6-3 and TRBJ1-2, with 9 bases matching TRBD1. Germline V gene data show CDR1 as MNHEY and CDR2 as SVGEGT. V shed 6 bases, J shed 8 bases, and the junction held 16 bases outside the gene matches. This CDR3 contains 16 residues. The DNA of the CDR3 is TGTGCCAGCAGCCCTCTGGGGACAGGGCTTAAAGGGGGCTACACCTTC. This sequence encodes CASSPLGTGLKGGYTF.

V gene TRBV10-3 combines with J gene TRBJ2-1; 8 nucleotides match TRBD2. This CDR3 is 15 amino acids long. The ends lost 2 bases at V and 5 bases at J; junction bases unmatched: 5. CDR1 and CDR2 (germline): ENHRY, SYGVKD. CDR3 region: CAISEARGDNNEQFF. The CDR3 DNA reads as TGTGCCATCAGTGAGGCGCGGGGGGATAACAATGAGCAGTTCTTC.

V usage is TRBV4-1 and J usage is TRBJ1-5; D not certain. The germline gives CDR1 MGHRA, CDR2 YSYEKL. CDR3 length: 11 amino acids. V was pared by 0 bases and J by 10 bases, with 4 bases between. CDR3 bases: TGCGCCAGCAGCCAAGACCACCCCCAGCATTTT. It codes for CASSQDHPQHF.

V and J are TRBV3-1 (or the pseudogene TRBV3-2) and TRBJ1-1; no clear D. The CDR3 consists of 15 residues. Germline V CDR1 and CDR2: LGHDT, YNNKEL (reference sequence). Trimming shortened V by 1 base and J by 2 bases, and 11 bases separated the two germline ends. The CDR3 nucleotides read TGTGCCAGCAGCCAAGCGGGCAGAACAAACACTGAAGCTTTCTTT. It encodes CASSQAGRTNTEAFF.

The V call is TRBV3-1 (or the pseudogene TRBV3-2), the J call TRBJ1-6; 7 nucleotides align to TRBD1. This CDR3 is 14 amino acids long. The trim removed 5 bases at V and 5 bases at J, leaving 3 bases unmatched. The V gene's germline CDR1 is LGHDT and CDR2 YNNKEL (reference sequence). CDR3 sequence: CASSFQGDNSPLHF. In DNA, the CDR3 is TGTGCCAGCAGCTTTCAGGGGGATAATTCACCCCTCCACTTT.

The J gene is TRBJ1-3, the V gene TRBV11-2; 7 nucleotides match TRBD1. This CDR3 comprises 13 residues. V was clipped by 3 bases and J by 4 bases; unmatched bases: 0. The V gene's germline CDR1 is SGHAT and CDR2 FQNNGV. CDR3 nucleotide sequence: TGTGCCAGCAGCTTGGACAGGGGAAACACCATATATTTT. Its protein product is CASSLDRGNTIYF.

This chain links TRBV30 with TRBJ2-3, with D hard to call. This CDR3 has 12 residues. In germline, CDR1 is GTSNPN, CDR2 SVGIG (reference sequence). Trimming took off 2 bases at V and 5 bases at J, with 8 bases between the two ends. CDR3 DNA sequence: TGTGCCTGGAGTCGACAATTAGATACGCAGTATTTT. It yields the protein CAWSRQLDTQYF. Filled out from reference TRBV30 and TRBJ2-3, the complete variable domain reads SQTIHQWPATLVQPVGSPLSLECTVEGTSNPNLYWYRQAAGRGLQLLFYSVGIGQISSEVPQNLSASRPQDRQFILSSKKLLLSDSGFYLCAWSRQLDTQYFGPGTRLTVL.

The V and J genes are TRBV2 and TRBJ1-3; the D is unclear. The germline CDR1 and CDR2 sequences are SNHLY and FYNNEI. V shed 2 bases and J shed 7 bases, with 6 bases lying between them. There are 12 residues in the CDR3. Here the CDR3 reads CASSEKVNTIYF. The CDR3 DNA reads as TGTGCCAGCAGTGAAAAAGTGAACACCATATATTTT.

The chain is built from TRBV7-9 and TRBJ2-7; D is unclear. The germline V gene encodes CDR1 SEHNR and CDR2 FQNEAQ (reference sequence). The length of the CDR3 is 16 residues. The V gene lost 5 bases and the J gene lost 3 bases, with 20 bases spanning the gap. For the CDR3, the DNA is TGTGCCAGCAGCCCACTCGAGTTACGGTGGCACTACGAGCAGTACTTC. Translation: CASSPLELRWHYEQYF. The full variable domain, rest sourced from reference TRBV7-9 and TRBJ2-7, is DTGVSQNPRHKITKRGQNVTFRCDPISEHNRLYWYRQTLGQGPEFLTYFQNEAQLEKSRLLSDRFSAERPKGSFSTLEIQRTEQGDSAMYLCASSPLELRWHYEQYFGPGTRLTVT.

The gene calls are TRBV28 and TRBJ2-3, with D possibly TRBD2 on 6 matching bases. The CDR3 totals 12 residues. Trimming took 8 bases from V and 2 from J, leaving 8 bases between them. Germline loops: CDR1 MDHEN, CDR2 SYDVKM. CDR3 in DNA: TGTGCCAGCGGGGGGATCACAGATACGCAGTATTTT. The encoded protein is CASGGITDTQYF.

This chain links TRBV28 with TRBJ1-4, with 12 bases lining up with TRBD1. Per the germline V gene, CDR1 is MDHEN and CDR2 is SYDVKM. This CDR3 has 14 amino acids. Unmatched junction bases numbered 4, after V lost 6 bases and J lost 8 bases. CDR3 bases: TGTGCCAGCAGGGGACAGGGGGCTGGAGAAAAACTGTTTTTT. Translating gives CASRGQGAGEKLFF.

J is TRBJ1-6 and V is TRBV7-2; D is perhaps TRBD1 (6 bases). The germline V gene has CDR1 SGHTA and CDR2 FQGNSA. V dropped 3 bases and J dropped 7 bases, with 7 bases sitting between them. The CDR3 has 13 residues. The CDR3 coding sequence is TGTGCCAGCAGCTTGGACAGCAATTCACCCCTCCACTTT. Protein product: CASSLDSNSPLHF.

This rearrangement joins TRBV19 to TRBJ1-1, with D hard to call. V lost 7 bases to trimming and J lost 4 bases, with 16 bases between them. The germline V gene encodes CDR1 LNHDA and CDR2 SQIVND (reference sequence). The CDR3 spans 14 residues. The CDR3 reads CASTQLREATEAFF. CDR3 DNA sequence: TGTGCCAGTACGCAGCTGAGGGAGGCCACTGAAGCTTTCTTT.

The CDR3 sequence is CASSEGGGPWWDTQYF. The CDR3 DNA reads as TGTGCCAGCAGTGAAGGTGGGGGACCCTGGTGGGATACGCAGTATTTT. J is TRBJ2-3 and V is TRBV25-1; D may correspond to TRBD1 or TRBD2 (5 bases each). The CDR3 loop spans 16 amino acids. From germline, CDR1 is MGHDK and CDR2 SYGVNS. V was cut by 2 bases and J by 6 bases, with 18 bases left in between. Variable domain in full (rest from reference TRBV25-1 and TRBJ2-3): EADIYQTPRYLVIGTGKKITLECSQTMGHDKMYWYQQDPGMELHLIHYSYGVNSTEKGDLSSESTVSRIRTEHFPLTLESARPSHTSQYLCASSEGGGPWWDTQYFGPGTRLTVL.

V gene TRBV2 combines with J gene TRBJ1-5, with TRBD1 matching over 7 bases. Germline V CDR1 and CDR2: SNHLY, FYNNEI. The CDR3 contains 13 residues. Trimming at V came to 4 bases and at J to 14 bases, leaving 11 bases not matched to a gene. CDR3 coding DNA: TGTGCCAGCAGTGGGGCGCAGACAGGGTTTAAGCATTTT. Encoded protein: CASSGAQTGFKHF.

This chain uses TRBV7-3 with TRBJ2-2; tentatively, D is TRBD2 (7 bases). The CDR3 length is 15 residues. With 5 bases removed from V and 4 bases from J, the gap between germline ends came to 14 bases. The germline V gene encodes CDR1 SGHTA and CDR2 FQGTGA. The CDR3 sequence is CASSNLAGATGELFF. CDR3 bases: TGTGCCAGCAGCAACCTCGCGGGGGCCACCGGGGAGCTGTTTTTT.

The genes are TRBV24-1 and TRBJ2-1; D perhaps matches TRBD2 (5 bases). The CDR3 runs to 15 residues. Germline assignment: CDR1 KGHDR and CDR2 SFDVKD. V dropped 4 bases and J dropped 0 bases, with 9 bases sitting between them. The CDR3: CATSDATSSYNEQFF. The CDR3 nucleotides read TGTGCCACCAGTGACGCAACTAGCTCCTACAATGAGCAGTTCTTC.

This chain links TRBV5-1 with TRBJ2-7, with 7 bases matching TRBD1. Trimming took 2 bases from V and 2 from J; bases not matched to a gene: 4. The germline V gene encodes CDR1 SGHRS and CDR2 YFSETQ. CDR3 length: 14 amino acids. CDR3 DNA sequence: TGCGCCAGCAGCTTACAGGGGCAACCCTACGAGCAGTACTTC. Translation: CASSLQGQPYEQYF.

The genes are TRBV19 and TRBJ2-1; the D gene is possibly TRBD2 (6 bases). Trimming stripped 8 bases from V and 5 bases from J, with 10 bases between. Germline V gene data show CDR1 as LNHDA and CDR2 as SQIVND (reference sequence). The CDR3 covers 12 residues. As DNA, the CDR3 is TGTGCCAGTGCCACTAGCAACAATGAGCAGTTCTTC. Residues: CASATSNNEQFF.

The chain has TRBV30 and TRBJ1-1, with unresolved D. The germline V and J ends were trimmed by 3 bases and 0 bases, with 14 bases remaining between them. The germline V gene has CDR1 GTSNPN and CDR2 SVGIG (reference sequence). The length of the CDR3 is 15 residues. CDR3 sequence reads: CAWSSEKTMNTEAFF. DNA of the CDR3: TGTGCCTGGAGCTCAGAGAAGACCATGAACACTGAAGCTTTCTTT.

The gene calls are TRBV5-1 and TRBJ2-1, with 11 bases identical to TRBD2. The CDR3 is 15 amino acids. V was clipped by 5 bases and J by 7 bases; unmatched bases: 8. Germline V gene sequence: CDR1 SGHRS, CDR2 YFSETQ. The CDR3 loop is CASSPLAGEGNEQFF. The CDR3 coding sequence is TGCGCCAGCAGTCCACTAGCGGGAGAAGGAAATGAGCAGTTCTTC.

V usage is TRBV19 and J usage is TRBJ1-4; TRBD1 might be the D (6 bases). This CDR3 region has 14 residues. Germline V CDR1 and CDR2: LNHDA, SQIVND (reference sequence). V was cut by 5 bases and J by 10 bases, with 17 bases left in between. CDR3 amino acids: CASSPQGKVGKLFF. CDR3 nucleotides: TGTGCCAGTAGTCCCCAGGGGAAGGTTGGAAAACTGTTTTTT.

The V call is TRBV29-1, the J call TRBJ2-7; D remains unclear. The CDR3 is made up of 13 amino acids. V lost 3 bases, J lost 4 bases, and 13 bases lay in between. The V gene's germline CDR1 is SQVTM and CDR2 ANQGSEA. The CDR3 loop reads CSVDRSQRYEQYF. CDR3 bases: TGCAGCGTTGACCGCTCCCAAAGATACGAGCAGTACTTC.

This sequence joins TRBV5-1 and TRBJ1-2, with 8 bases aligning to TRBD1. Unmatched junction bases numbered 5, after V lost 0 bases and J lost 4 bases. The germline V gene has CDR1 SGHRS and CDR2 YFSETQ. The CDR3 has 15 amino acids. CDR3 sequence (DNA): TGCGCCAGCAGCTTGGACGGGACAGGACCCTATGGCTACACCTTC. Protein sequence: CASSLDGTGPYGYTF.

The sample holds a few counts of this clone. The chain joins TRBV28 to TRBJ1-5; the D gene is possibly TRBD1 (6 bases). The CDR3 has 17 amino acids. Germline values: CDR1 MDHEN, CDR2 SYDVKM. The V end lost 5 bases, the J end lost 4 bases, and 21 bases lay between the germline ends. The CDR3 is CASSLKIRTELNQPQHF. In nucleotides, the CDR3 is TGTGCCAGCAGTCTAAAAATTAGGACAGAACTAAATCAGCCCCAGCATTTT. Full variable domain (remainder filled in from reference TRBV28 and TRBJ1-5): DVKVTQSSRYLVKRTGEKVFLECVQDMDHENMFWYRQDPGLGLRLIYFSYDVKMKEKGDIPEGYSVSREKKERFSLILESASTNQTSMYLCASSLKIRTELNQPQHFGDGTRLSIL.

This clone was detected a few times. The chain employs TRBV18 and TRBJ1-5; D is ambiguous. CDR1 is KGHSH, CDR2 LQKENI, per germline. The CDR3 runs 14 residues. V was pared by 3 bases and J by 7 bases, with 13 bases between. This chain's CDR3 is CASSPAGLGQPQHF. The CDR3 DNA follows: TGTGCCAGCTCACCGGCGGGGTTGGGGCAGCCCCAGCATTTT.

The V and J genes are TRBV6-2 or TRBV6-3 and TRBJ2-6; TRBD2 agrees at 8 bases. The CDR3 consists of 14 residues. With V trimmed by 5 bases and J by 8 bases, 5 bases remained unmatched. Germline CDR1 and CDR2: MNHEY and SVGEGT. The CDR3: CASSPGGGSNVLTF. CDR3 coding DNA: TGTGCCAGCAGTCCCGGGGGGGGGTCCAACGTCCTGACTTTC.